This T cell receptor beta chain comes out of a study of T cell responses to AZD1222 COVID-19 vaccine. Study-level information: The study pooled second doses at about 4 or about 12 weeks.

The study, taken as a whole, reports: Repertoire sampling occurred only after the peak T cell response. The study identified only five or six AZD1222 recipients as seropositive at baseline. The donors showed a predominance of white British ancestry and of females, with possible underestimation of clonal diversity.

Sequencing used immunoSEQ multiplex PCR; TCRdb keeps in-frame clones, though not all of them. The sample carries about 130,000 clones, around 90% recorded once. Trimming cost V 1 base and J 4 bases, with 13 bases left between them. The CDR3 is 15 residues long. CDR1 is MNHEY and CDR2 is SVGAGI in the germline V gene. Note on this clone: Its antigen is unknown.

This receptor was identified in an adult in good health. V gene TRBV6-5 combines with J gene TRBJ1-2; a possible D gene is TRBD1 (5 bases). Sequenced material: peripheral blood, taken on day 0 of AZD1222 vaccination. DNA of the CDR3: TGTGCCAGCAGTTACTTCCGACAGTTTTTCTATGGCTACACCTTC. This sequence encodes CASSYFRQFFYGYTF.